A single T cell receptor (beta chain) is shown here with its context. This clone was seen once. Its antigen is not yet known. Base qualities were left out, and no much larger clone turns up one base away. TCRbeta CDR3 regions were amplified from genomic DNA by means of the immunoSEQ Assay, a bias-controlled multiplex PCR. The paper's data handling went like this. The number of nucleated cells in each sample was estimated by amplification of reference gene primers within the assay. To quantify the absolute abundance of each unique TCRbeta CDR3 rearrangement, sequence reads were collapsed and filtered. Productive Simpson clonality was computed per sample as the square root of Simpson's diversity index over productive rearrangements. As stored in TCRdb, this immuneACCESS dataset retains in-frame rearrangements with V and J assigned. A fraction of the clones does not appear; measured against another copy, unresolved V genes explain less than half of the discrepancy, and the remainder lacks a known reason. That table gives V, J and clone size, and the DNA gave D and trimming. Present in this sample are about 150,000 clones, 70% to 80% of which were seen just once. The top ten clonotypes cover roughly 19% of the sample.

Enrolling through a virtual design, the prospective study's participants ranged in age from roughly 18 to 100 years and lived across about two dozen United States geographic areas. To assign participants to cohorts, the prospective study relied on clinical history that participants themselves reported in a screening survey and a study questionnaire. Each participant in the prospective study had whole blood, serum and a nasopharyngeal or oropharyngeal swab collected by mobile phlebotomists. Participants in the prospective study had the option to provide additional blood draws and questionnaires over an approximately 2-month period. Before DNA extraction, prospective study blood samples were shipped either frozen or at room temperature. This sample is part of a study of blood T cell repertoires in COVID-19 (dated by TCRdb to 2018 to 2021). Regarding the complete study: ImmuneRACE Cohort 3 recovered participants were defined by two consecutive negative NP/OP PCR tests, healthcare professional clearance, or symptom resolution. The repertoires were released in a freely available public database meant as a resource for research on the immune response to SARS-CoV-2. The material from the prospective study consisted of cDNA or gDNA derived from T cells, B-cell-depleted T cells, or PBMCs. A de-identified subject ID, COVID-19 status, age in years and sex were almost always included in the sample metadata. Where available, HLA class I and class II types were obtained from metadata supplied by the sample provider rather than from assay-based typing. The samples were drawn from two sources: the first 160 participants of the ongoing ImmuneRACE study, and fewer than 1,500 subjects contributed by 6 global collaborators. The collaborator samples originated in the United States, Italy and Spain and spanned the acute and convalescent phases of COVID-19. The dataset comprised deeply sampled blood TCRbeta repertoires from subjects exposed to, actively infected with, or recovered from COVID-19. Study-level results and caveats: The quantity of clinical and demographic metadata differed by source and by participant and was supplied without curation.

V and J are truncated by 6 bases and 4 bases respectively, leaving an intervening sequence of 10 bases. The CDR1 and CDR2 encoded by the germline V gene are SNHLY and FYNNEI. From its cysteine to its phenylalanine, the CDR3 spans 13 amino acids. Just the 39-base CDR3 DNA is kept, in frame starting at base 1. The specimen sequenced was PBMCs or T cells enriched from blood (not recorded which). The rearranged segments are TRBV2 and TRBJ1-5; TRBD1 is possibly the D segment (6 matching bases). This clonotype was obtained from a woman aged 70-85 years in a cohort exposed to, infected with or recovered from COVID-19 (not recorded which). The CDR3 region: CASRVDRNQPQHF. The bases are TGTGCCAGCAGGGTAGACAGGAATCAGCCCCAGCATTTT. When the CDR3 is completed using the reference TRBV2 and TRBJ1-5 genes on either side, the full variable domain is EPEVTQTPSHQVTQMGQEVILRCVPISNHLYFYWYRQILGQKVEFLVSFYNNEISEKSEIFDDQFSVERPDGSNFTLKIRSTKLEDSAMYFCASRVDRNQPQHFGDGTRLSIL.